Below are 22 T cell receptor beta chains sequenced from a single sample in a study of Graves' ophthalmopathy and Graves' hyperthyroidism. The study amplified TCR beta CDR3 regions using RNA transcripts. HTBI primers primed a first-round RT-PCR, and a second-round multiplex PCR followed. MiXCR, applied by TCRdb to the multiplex PCR reads, yields one record per CDR3 protein. Seen here are some 750,000 distinct CDR3 sequences, around 40% observed once, and the top ten hold 44%. Sequencing was performed on peripheral blood. These receptors were taken from an adult man with Graves' ophthalmopathy.

V is TRBV19 and J is TRBJ2-2; 10 bases line up with TRBD2. The CDR3 has 18 residues. Germline CDR1 LNHDA, CDR2 SQIVND (reference sequence). The trim removed 3 bases at V and 0 bases at J, leaving 7 bases unmatched. In nucleotides, the CDR3 is TGTGCCAGTAGTATTAGGACTAGCGGAACCTCGAACACCGGGGAGCTGTTTTTT. Residues: CASSIRTSGTSNTGELFF.

This clonotype was counted a few times. The rearrangement joins TRBV6-5 to TRBJ2-7; TRBD2 matches 8 bases. Germline V gene lookup returns CDR1 MNHEY and CDR2 SVGAGI. The J segment lost 0 bases and the V segment lost 2 bases, leaving 3 bases of the junction unmatched. The CDR3 loop spans 15 amino acids. The CDR3 coding sequence is TGTGCCAGCAGTTACGGCGCGGGAGGCTCCTACGAGCAGTACTTC. Residues: CASSYGAGGSYEQYF.

This clonotype was found a few times. The J gene is TRBJ2-7, the V gene TRBV7-6; D unresolved. Trimming stripped 2 bases from V and 1 base from J, with 9 bases between. Looked up from germline, CDR1 is SGHVS and CDR2 is FNYEAQ. There are 14 residues in the CDR3. In DNA form, the CDR3 reads TGTGCCAGCAGCTTATTAATTGATTCCTACGAGCAGTACTTC. Amino acid sequence: CASSLLIDSYEQYF. The full variable domain, completed using reference TRBV7-6 and TRBJ2-7, is GAGVSQSPRYKVTKRGQDVALRCDPISGHVSLYWYRQALGQGPEFLTYFNYEAQQDKSGLPNDRFSAERPEGSISTLTIQRTEQRDSAMYRCASSLLIDSYEQYFGPGTRLTVT.

This clonotype occurred a few times. The CDR3 nucleotides read TGTGCCAGCAGCCAAAGCTGGGGGGGCCTCTACGAGCAGTACTTC. Residues: CASSQSWGGLYEQYF. The V and J genes are TRBV6-6 and TRBJ2-7, with D possibly matching TRBD2 (7 bases). Per germline, CDR1 MNHNY and CDR2 SVGAGI (reference sequence). The CDR3 is 15 residues long. V lost 6 bases and J lost 3, with 18 bases in between.

This clonotype has just a few counts. The chain carries TRBV19 and TRBJ2-2; D gene ambiguous. Per the germline V gene, CDR1 is LNHDA and CDR2 is SQIVND (reference sequence). Trimming took off 6 bases at V and 6 bases at J, with 8 bases between the two ends. This CDR3 is built from 12 residues. Written as DNA, the CDR3 is TGTGCCAGTAGGAGGTTATCCGGGGAGCTGTTTTTT. Translation: CASRRLSGELFF.

V and J are TRBV7-6 and TRBJ1-6, with D uncertain. Between the trimmed V and J ends, which lost 3 bases and 9 bases, there was a span of 15 bases. Germline CDR1 is SGHVS and CDR2 is FNYEAQ. The CDR3 is 15 amino acids. For the CDR3, the DNA is TGTGCCAGCAGCTTGAGGGAGATCGGAAGTTCACCCCTCCACTTT. Amino acids: CASSLREIGSSPLHF.

Remarks on this clonotype: A much larger clone differs by one base, so this may be a read error. This chain connects TRBV29-1 to TRBJ2-7; maybe TRBD1 (5 bases). Trimming cost V 2 bases and J 8 bases, with 13 bases left between them. The germline CDR1 and CDR2 sequences are SQVTM and ANQGSEA. This CDR3 has 12 amino acids. The CDR3 DNA reads as TGCAGCGTTGAACAGGGTATTGACAAGCAGTACTTC. This encodes CSVEQGIDKQYF.

A single count supports this clonotype. The chain uses TRBV10-3 and TRBJ2-6; 9 bases are a match to TRBD1. V lost 7 bases to trimming and J lost 2 bases; unmatched junction nucleotides: 12. The CDR3 extends over 18 amino acids. Germline lookup yields CDR1 ENHRY and CDR2 SYGVKD. The CDR3 DNA reads TGTGCCATCACCCCGGGGGACAGGGCCGACCCTGGGGCCAACGTCCTGACTTTC. Amino acid sequence: CAITPGDRADPGANVLTF.

On this clonotype: It may be a read error: a sequence one base away is much more abundant. This chain links TRBV20-1 with TRBJ2-5, with D perhaps matching TRBD2 (7 bases). The V and J ends lost 3 bases and 7 bases respectively, with 18 bases between them. CDR3 length: 14 residues. In germline, CDR1 is DFQATT, CDR2 SNEGSKA (reference sequence). The chain's CDR3 is CSASGGRGTGTQYF. The CDR3 DNA reads TGCAGTGCTAGTGGTGGGAGGGGGACGGGGACCCAGTACTTC.

A remark on this clonotype: A much larger clone lies a single base off, so this may be a read error. The chain recombines TRBV2 with TRBJ2-5; no clear D gene. Germline V lookup: CDR1 SNHLY, CDR2 FYNNEI. This CDR3 has 13 residues. Trimming removed 3 bases at V and 9 bases at J, with 14 bases between. The CDR3 reads CASSEGSLRAQYF. The CDR3 bases are TGTGCCAGCAGTGAGGGGTCTCTTAGGGCCCAGTACTTC.

The gene calls are TRBV12-3 or TRBV12-4 and TRBJ1-4; 7 nucleotides match TRBD1. The CDR3 is 13 amino acids. With V trimmed by 8 bases and J by 7 bases, 7 bases remained unmatched. CDR3 in amino acids: CASEAQGSEKLFF. The CDR3 bases are TGTGCCAGCGAAGCACAGGGGAGTGAAAAACTGTTTTTT.

The rearrangement joins TRBV25-1 to TRBJ2-7; the D is unclear. CDR3 length: 15 amino acids. V was clipped by 5 bases and J by 3 bases, with 17 bases between them. CDR1 is MGHDK, CDR2 SYGVNS, per germline. The CDR3 loop is CASSLGPSYYYEQYF. The CDR3, as DNA: TGTGCCAGCAGTTTAGGCCCCTCCTACTACTACGAGCAGTACTTC.

This clonotype showed up many times. The V call is TRBV10-3, the J call TRBJ1-5; 11 bases line up with TRBD1. The CDR3 length is 13 residues. Germline assignment: CDR1 ENHRY and CDR2 SYGVKD. V dropped 10 bases and J dropped 6; count of bases not matched to a gene: 5. CDR3 sequence reads: CATWTGGGQPQHF. CDR3 bases: TGTGCCACTTGGACAGGGGGCGGTCAGCCCCAGCATTTT.

CDR3 sequence (DNA): TGTGCCAGCAGCTTAACAGGGGGCGCAGGGGGTAACACTGAAGCTTTCTTT. Encoded protein: CASSLTGGAGGNTEAFF. J is TRBJ1-1 and V is TRBV7-9; TRBD1 agrees at 9 bases. J was trimmed by 2 bases and V by 2 bases; bases with no gene match: 9. This CDR3 is 17 amino acids long. CDR1 SEHNR and CDR2 FQNEAQ come from the germline V gene (reference sequence).

The sample holds a few counts of this clonotype. This chain connects TRBV7-3 to TRBJ2-5, with 9 bases lining up with TRBD2. Germline lookup yields CDR1 SGHTA and CDR2 FQGTGA. J was trimmed by 7 bases and V by 6 bases; bases with no gene match: 12. CDR3 size: 15 residues. The CDR3 nucleotides are TGTGCCAGCAGTAGGGACAGCGGGAGGCTTGGGACCCAGTACTTC. This translates into CASSRDSGRLGTQYF.

The chain carries TRBV29-1 and TRBJ2-7; 9 bases align to TRBD1. The CDR3 loop spans 11 amino acids. V was clipped by 6 bases and J by 12 bases; unmatched bases: 9. CDR1 SQVTM and CDR2 ANQGSEA come from the germline V gene. CDR3 in DNA: TGCAGCGTCCGAGGGACAGGGAGTATGTACTTC. Its protein product is CSVRGTGSMYF.

This clonotype occurred a few times. J is TRBJ2-5 and V is TRBV7-9; 8 nucleotides line up with TRBD1. CDR1 SEHNR and CDR2 FQNEAQ come from the germline V gene (reference sequence). The CDR3 spans 15 residues. V shed 5 bases and J 5 bases; nucleotides not matched to a gene: 10. In DNA form, the CDR3 reads TGTGCCAGCAGCCGAGGACAGGGCGTCGAGGAGACCCAGTACTTC. Its translation is CASSRGQGVEETQYF.

This clonotype was observed a handful of times. Its ends do not fully match the called genes, so a read error is possible. This sequence joins TRBV7-9 and TRBJ2-5; D is uncertain. This CDR3 region has 12 residues. In germline, CDR1 is SEHNR, CDR2 FQNEAQ (reference sequence). The CDR3 sequence is CASSAYQETQCF. Written as DNA, the CDR3 is TGTGCCAGCAGCGCCTACCAAGAGACCCAGTGCTTC.

The chain has TRBV5-6 and TRBJ2-5; D possibly corresponds to TRBD2 (6 bases). V shed 5 bases and J shed 7 bases, with 18 bases lying between them. CDR1 and CDR2 (germline): SGHDT, YYEEEE. The CDR3 has 14 residues. The chain's CDR3 is CASSLPLGGGTQYF. CDR3 coding DNA: TGTGCCAGCAGTTTACCTCTGGGGGGAGGGACCCAGTACTTC.

CDR3 nucleotide sequence: TGTGCCAGCAGGGTAACAGGGATTAATCAGCCCCAGCATTTT. This translates into CASRVTGINQPQHF. V usage is TRBV2 and J usage is TRBJ1-5, with D possibly matching TRBD1 (6 bases). Between the trimmed V and J ends, which lost 6 bases and 4 bases, there was a span of 13 bases. CDR1 is SNHLY, CDR2 FYNNEI, per germline. The CDR3 spans 14 residues.

Regarding this clonotype: One junction end disagrees with the germline gene, perhaps due to a read error. The chain is built from TRBV10-1 and TRBJ2-7, with D maybe TRBD2 (6 bases). The CDR3 is 19 residues long. Germline loops: CDR1 WNHNN, CDR2 SYGVQD (reference sequence). The DNA for the CDR3 is TGTGCCAGCAGTTACTCATGGGGGGAGCGATCGAATGGGGCCTACGAGCAGTACTTC. It is translated as CASSYSWGERSNGAYEQYF.

This clonotype came up many times. This chain joins TRBV11-2 and TRBJ2-6; TRBD1 might be the D (5 bases). V was pared by 5 bases and J by 4 bases, with 12 bases between. CDR3 length: 15 amino acids. CDR1 and CDR2 (germline): SGHAT, FQNNGV. CDR3 protein: CASSNRLSGANVLTF. The DNA for the CDR3 is TGTGCCAGCAGCAACAGGTTGTCAGGGGCCAACGTCCTGACTTTC.